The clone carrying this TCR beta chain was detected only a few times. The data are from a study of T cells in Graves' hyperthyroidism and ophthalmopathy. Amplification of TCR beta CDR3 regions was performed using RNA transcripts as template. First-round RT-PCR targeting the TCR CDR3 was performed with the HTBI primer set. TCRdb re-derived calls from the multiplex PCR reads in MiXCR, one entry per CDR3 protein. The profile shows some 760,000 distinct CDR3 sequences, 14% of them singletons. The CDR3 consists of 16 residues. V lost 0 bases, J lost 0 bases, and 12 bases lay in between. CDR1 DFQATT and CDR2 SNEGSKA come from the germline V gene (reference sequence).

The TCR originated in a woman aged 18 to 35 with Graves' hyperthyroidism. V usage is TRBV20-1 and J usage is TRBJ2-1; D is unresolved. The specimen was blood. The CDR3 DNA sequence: TGCAGTGCTAGAGAGGGTAGGACGAGCTCCTACAATGAGCAGTTCTTC. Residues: CSAREGRTSSYNEQFF.